The text below deals with one T cell receptor (beta chain). The CDR3 runs 15 residues. V was clipped by 5 bases and J by 6 bases, with 18 bases between them. The germline V gene has CDR1 SEHNR and CDR2 FQNEAQ (reference sequence). The data stem from a study of blood T cells in healthy people across ages. Together with a sample-barcoded 5' primer, a J-beta primer mix was included in a second PCR lasting about 6 to 11 cycles. TCRdb itself ran the 5' RACE reads through MiXCR, one entry per CDR3 protein. The sample has about 680,000 distinct CDR3 sequences, 49% seen once; the top ten hold 25% to 35%. V gene TRBV7-9 combines with J gene TRBJ2-3, with D perhaps matching TRBD2 (6 bases). The clonotype originates from a woman in her sixties or seventies in good health. The sample comprised blood. CDR3 residues: CASSQGVGDWDTQYF. CDR3 in DNA: TGTGCCAGCAGCCAAGGAGTGGGGGACTGGGATACGCAGTATTTT.